The present entry profiles one T cell receptor beta chain with its context. The sample holds a few counts of this clonotype. Its antigen remains unidentified. No base-level quality is on record; no much larger clone is a single base apart. Synthesis of TCR cDNA relied on 5'RACE template switching, a step that introduced a universal primer site along with unique molecular identifiers. Priming of cDNA synthesis was performed from both the TCR alpha and TCR beta constant segments. Two PCR steps were used to amplify libraries, with sample barcodes and sequencing adapters being added in the second step. Sequencing of libraries was done on Illumina HiSeq 2500 (2x100 bp) or NovaSeq (2x150 bp). In the paper's pipeline: MIGEC was used to demultiplex reads and collapse the reads into UMI consensus sequences, and MiXCR was used for V(D)J alignment. Vaccine-responding clonotypes were defined with edgeR using replicate PBMC samples, requiring FDR below 0.01 and a log2 fold change above 5 up to day 15. Each bulk clonotype received a CD4 or CD8 identity based on whether the sequenced CD4 or CD8 repertoire contained that clonotype at higher abundance. TCRdb trimmed public reads at Q25 via fastp, called clones via MiXCR and kept in-frame beta chains. Each record represents a unique CDR3 protein, reported with the most common genes and DNA among its rows. TCRdb assigned the V and J calls; the authors' analysis was not used. This sample gives 450,000 to 650,000 distinct CDR3 sequences in total; just over 20% of them show up just once. The biggest ten clones account for roughly 16% of the sample.

This specimen belongs to a study of T cells after yellow fever vaccination (dated 2019 in TCRdb). Broadly, across the study: The SMART-Seq v4 Ultra Low Input RNA kit was used to prepare libraries from fractions with low cell numbers. To follow T-cell clones before and after primary and booster YFV17D yellow fever vaccination, bulk TCR alpha and beta repertoires were sequenced over time. The cohort comprised two healthy male donors, one aged 18 to 30 and one aged 30 to 39 years. Bulk PBMC replicates and cell subsets were isolated from blood drawn at multiple timepoints before and after both primary and secondary immunization.

The treatment or condition label of this sample denotes: live attenuated yellow fever vaccine strain. At each blood-draw timepoint, two biological replicates of bulk PBMCs were obtained. PBMCs were isolated from peripheral blood using a standard Ficoll-Paque protocol. TriZol was used to extract RNA from bulk PBMCs, CD4 and CD8 fractions, and dextramer-positive and dextramer-negative fractions. What the study reported, not specific to this receptor: After the booster, most of the clones that had expanded following primary vaccination were detected again (almost 98% of CD4 and around 90% of CD8), which suggests that memory was broadly maintained. Computational filtering was required because FACS-sorted repertoires could contain abundant contaminating clonotypes from the bulk population. A small share of clonotypes was detected in both CD4 and CD8 compartments, with the overlap likely arising from convergent recombination. Because the study included only a couple of donors, the extent to which the findings can be generalized is limited. Compared with the primary T-cell response, the secondary T-cell response was weaker but faster, peaking on day 5 rather than day 15.

Taken from the germline V gene, the CDR1 and CDR2 loops are SGHTA and FQGNSA. The CDR3 holds 14 amino acids from the cysteine to the phenylalanine. Only CDR3 DNA is held: 42 bases, read in frame from base 1. Compared with germline, V lacks 5 bases and J lacks 2 bases; bases without a gene match: 5. The sequence joins TRBV7-2 to TRBJ1-1; TRBD1 matches 7 bases in the middle. The specimen comprised PBMCs, sampled about 20 days after the first yellow fever vaccination. This clonotype was sampled from a man younger than 35 who received the YFV17D yellow fever vaccine. The nucleotide sequence reads TGTGCCAGCAGCGAGACAGGGTTCAACACTGAAGCTTTCTTT. Translated, this gives CASSETGFNTEAFF.